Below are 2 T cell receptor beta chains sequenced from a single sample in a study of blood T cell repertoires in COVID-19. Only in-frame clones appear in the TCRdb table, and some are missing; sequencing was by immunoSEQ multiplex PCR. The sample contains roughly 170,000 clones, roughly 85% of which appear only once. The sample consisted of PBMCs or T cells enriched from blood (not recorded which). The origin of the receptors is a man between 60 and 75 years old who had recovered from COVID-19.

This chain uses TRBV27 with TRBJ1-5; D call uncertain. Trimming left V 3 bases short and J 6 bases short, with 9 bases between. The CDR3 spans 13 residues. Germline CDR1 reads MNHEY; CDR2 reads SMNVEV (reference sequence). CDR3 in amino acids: CASSLLSGQPQHF. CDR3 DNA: TGTGCCAGCAGTTTGTTGTCAGGTCAGCCCCAGCATTTT.

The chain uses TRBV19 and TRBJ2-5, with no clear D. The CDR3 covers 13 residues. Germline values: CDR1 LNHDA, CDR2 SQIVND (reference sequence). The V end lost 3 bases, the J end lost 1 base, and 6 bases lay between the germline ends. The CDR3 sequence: CASSISGQETQYF. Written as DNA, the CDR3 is TGTGCCAGTAGTATCTCCGGCCAAGAGACCCAGTACTTC.